This T cell receptor beta chain stems from a study of neurological immune-mediated disorders. The cDNA came from 5'RACE with 10-nucleotide random UMIs. TCRdb processed the 5' RACE reads anew with MiXCR; each CDR3 protein has one entry. The table lists 30,000 to 40,000 distinct CDR3 sequences, more than 6.5% of them singletons, with about 4.5% in the top ten. The V gene lost 3 bases and the J gene lost 7 bases, with 3 bases spanning the gap. From germline, CDR1 is MNHEY and CDR2 SMNVEV (reference sequence). The CDR3 length is 11 residues. The study, taken as a whole, reports: No sharing of CDR3 amino acid sequences was observed among expanded clones across subjects, suggesting private repertoires in all groups.

In Maryland, USA, blood bank volunteers were the healthy controls. This clonotype was seen ten or more times. Its antigen is currently unknown. Sequencing was performed on PBMCs. The clonotype comes from a woman between 35 and 50 years old in good health. This chain joins TRBV27 and TRBJ2-2; D is unresolved. The CDR3 nucleotides read TGTGCCAGCAGTTTCTACGGGGAGCTGTTTTTT. Amino acids: CASSFYGELFF.